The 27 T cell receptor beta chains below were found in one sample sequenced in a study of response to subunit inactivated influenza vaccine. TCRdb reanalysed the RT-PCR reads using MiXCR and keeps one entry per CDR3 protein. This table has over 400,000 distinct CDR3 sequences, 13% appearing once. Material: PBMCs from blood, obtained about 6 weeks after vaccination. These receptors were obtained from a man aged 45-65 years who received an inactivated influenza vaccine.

CDR3 sequence reads: CSATGLPDYEQYF. The CDR3 nucleotides are TGCAGTGCCACGGGACTACCCGACTACGAGCAGTACTTC. The J gene is TRBJ2-7, the V gene TRBV20-1; 7 bases are a match to TRBD2. J gave up 3 bases and V 6 bases, and 8 bases lay outside the gene matches. Germline V gene lookup returns CDR1 DFQATT and CDR2 SNEGSKA (reference sequence). The CDR3 is made up of 13 amino acids.

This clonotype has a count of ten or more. The CDR3 DNA reads TGTGCCAGCAGCTTACCCAGGCGCCAAGAGACCCAGTACTTC. It is translated as CASSLPRRQETQYF. The rearrangement links TRBV7-2 to TRBJ2-5; D gene uncertain. Trimming cost V 2 bases and J 1 base, with 8 bases left between them. The CDR3 length is 14 residues. CDR1 is SGHTA, CDR2 FQGNSA, per germline.

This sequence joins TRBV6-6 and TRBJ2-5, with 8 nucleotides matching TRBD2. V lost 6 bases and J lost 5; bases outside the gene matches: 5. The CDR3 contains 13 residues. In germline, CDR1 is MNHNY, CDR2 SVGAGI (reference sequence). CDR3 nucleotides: TGTGCCAGCAGGAGCGGGAGCTTTGAGACCCAGTACTTC. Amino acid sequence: CASRSGSFETQYF.

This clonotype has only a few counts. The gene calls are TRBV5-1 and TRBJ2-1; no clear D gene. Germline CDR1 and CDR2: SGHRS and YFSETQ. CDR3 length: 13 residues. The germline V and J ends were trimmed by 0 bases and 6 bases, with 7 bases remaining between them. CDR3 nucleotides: TGCGCCAGCAGCTTGGTTATTGTCAATGAGCAGTTCTTC. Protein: CASSLVIVNEQFF. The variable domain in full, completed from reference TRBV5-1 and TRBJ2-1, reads KAGVTQTPRYLIKTRGQQVTLSCSPISGHRSVSWYQQTPGQGLQFLFEYFSETQRNKGNFPGRFSGRQFSNSRSEMNVSTLELGDSALYLCASSLVIVNEQFFGPGTRLTVL.

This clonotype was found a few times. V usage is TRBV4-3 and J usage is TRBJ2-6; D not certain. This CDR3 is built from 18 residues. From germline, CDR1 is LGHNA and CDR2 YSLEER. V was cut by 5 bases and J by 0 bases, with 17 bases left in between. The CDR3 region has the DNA TGCGCCAGCAGCTTTAAGGCGCAGGTCAACTCTGGGGCCAACGTCCTGACTTTC. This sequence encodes CASSFKAQVNSGANVLTF.

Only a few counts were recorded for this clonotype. The CDR3 loop is CASSNVLAGGPAKNIQYF. Here the CDR3 DNA reads TGTGCCAGCAGCAACGTACTAGCGGGAGGGCCGGCCAAAAACATTCAGTACTTC. V usage is TRBV21-1 and J usage is TRBJ2-4; TRBD2 is taken as the D call from the table, unchecked against the DNA. TRBV21-1 is tagged as a pseudogene. The CDR3 loop spans 18 amino acids.

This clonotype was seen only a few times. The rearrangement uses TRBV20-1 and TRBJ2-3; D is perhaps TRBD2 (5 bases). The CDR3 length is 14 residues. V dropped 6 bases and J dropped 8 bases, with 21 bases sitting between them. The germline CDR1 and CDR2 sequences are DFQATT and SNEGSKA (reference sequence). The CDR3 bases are TGCAGTGCCTCTCAGGTTCGGGGTCGTGGTACGCAGTATTTT. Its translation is CSASQVRGRGTQYF.

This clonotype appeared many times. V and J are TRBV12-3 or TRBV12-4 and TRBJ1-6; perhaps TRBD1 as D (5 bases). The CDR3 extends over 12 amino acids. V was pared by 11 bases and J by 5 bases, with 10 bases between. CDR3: CASKGNNSPLHF. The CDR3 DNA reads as TGTGCCTCCAAGGGGAATAATTCACCCCTCCACTTT.

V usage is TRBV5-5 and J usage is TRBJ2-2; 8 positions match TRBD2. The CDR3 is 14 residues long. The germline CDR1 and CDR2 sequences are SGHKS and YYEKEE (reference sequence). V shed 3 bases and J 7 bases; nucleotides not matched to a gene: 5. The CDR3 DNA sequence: TGTGCCAGCAGCTCCGGACTAGCTGGCGGGGAGCTGTTTTTT. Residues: CASSSGLAGGELFF.

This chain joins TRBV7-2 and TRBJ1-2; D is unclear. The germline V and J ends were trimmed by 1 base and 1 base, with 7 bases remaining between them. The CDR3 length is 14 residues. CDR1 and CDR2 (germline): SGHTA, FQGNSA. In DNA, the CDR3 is TGTGCCAGCAGCTTAGTTTGGTTTAACTATGGCTACACCTTC. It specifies CASSLVWFNYGYTF.

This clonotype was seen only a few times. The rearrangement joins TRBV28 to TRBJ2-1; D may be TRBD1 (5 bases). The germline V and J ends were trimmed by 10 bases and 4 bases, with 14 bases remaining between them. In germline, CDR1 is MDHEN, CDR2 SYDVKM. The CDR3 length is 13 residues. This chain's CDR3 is CATGSRQYNEQFF. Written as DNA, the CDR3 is TGTGCCACCGGATCCAGACAGTACAATGAGCAGTTCTTC.

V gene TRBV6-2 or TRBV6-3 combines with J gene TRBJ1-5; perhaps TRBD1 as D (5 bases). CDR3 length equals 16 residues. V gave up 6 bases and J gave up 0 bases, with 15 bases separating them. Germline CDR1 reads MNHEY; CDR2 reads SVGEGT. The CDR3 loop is CASSIPGTYSNQPQHF. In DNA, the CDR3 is TGTGCCAGCAGCATCCCCGGGACGTATAGCAATCAGCCCCAGCATTTT.

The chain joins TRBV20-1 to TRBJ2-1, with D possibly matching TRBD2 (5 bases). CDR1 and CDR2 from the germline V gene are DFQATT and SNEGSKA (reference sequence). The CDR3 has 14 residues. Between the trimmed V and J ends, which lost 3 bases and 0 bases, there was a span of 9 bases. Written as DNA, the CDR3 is TGCAGTGCTAGCCTTGGGAGCTCCTACAATGAGCAGTTCTTC. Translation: CSASLGSSYNEQFF.

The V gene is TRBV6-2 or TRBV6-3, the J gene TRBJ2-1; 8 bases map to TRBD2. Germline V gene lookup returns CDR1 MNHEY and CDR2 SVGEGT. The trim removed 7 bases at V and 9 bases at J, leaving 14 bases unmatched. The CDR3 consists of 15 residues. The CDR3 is CASIPGLDLRGEQFF. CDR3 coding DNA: TGTGCCAGCATCCCGGGACTAGACCTTCGGGGTGAGCAGTTCTTC.

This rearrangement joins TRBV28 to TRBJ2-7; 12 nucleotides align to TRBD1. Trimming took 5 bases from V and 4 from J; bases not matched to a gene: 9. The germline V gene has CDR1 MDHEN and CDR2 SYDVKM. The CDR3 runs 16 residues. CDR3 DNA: TGTGCCAGCAGTCTAAAGGTGGGACAGGGGGCTTACGAGCAGTACTTC. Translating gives CASSLKVGQGAYEQYF.

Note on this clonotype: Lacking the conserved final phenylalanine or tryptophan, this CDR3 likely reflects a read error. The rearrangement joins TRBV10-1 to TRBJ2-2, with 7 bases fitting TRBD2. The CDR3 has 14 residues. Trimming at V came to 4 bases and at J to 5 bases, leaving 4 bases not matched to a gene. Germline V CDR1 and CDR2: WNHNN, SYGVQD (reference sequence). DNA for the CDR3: TGCGCCAGCAGTGCTATCGGGGGGACCGGGGAGCTGTTTTAT. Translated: CASSAIGGTGELFY.

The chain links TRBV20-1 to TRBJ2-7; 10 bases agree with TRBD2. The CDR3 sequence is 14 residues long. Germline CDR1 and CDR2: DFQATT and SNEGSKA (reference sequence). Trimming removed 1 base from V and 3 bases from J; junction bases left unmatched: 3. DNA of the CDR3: TGCAGTGCTAGAGCAGGGACTAGCGTCTACGAGCAGTACTTC. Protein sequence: CSARAGTSVYEQYF.

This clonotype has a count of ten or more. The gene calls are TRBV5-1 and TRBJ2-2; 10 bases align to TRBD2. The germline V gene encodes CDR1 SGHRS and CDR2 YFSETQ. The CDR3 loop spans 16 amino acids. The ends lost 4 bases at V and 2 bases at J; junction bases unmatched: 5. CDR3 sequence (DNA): TGCGCCAGCAGCAAAGAGCGGGGGGGCAACACCGGGGAGCTGTTTTTT. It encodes CASSKERGGNTGELFF.

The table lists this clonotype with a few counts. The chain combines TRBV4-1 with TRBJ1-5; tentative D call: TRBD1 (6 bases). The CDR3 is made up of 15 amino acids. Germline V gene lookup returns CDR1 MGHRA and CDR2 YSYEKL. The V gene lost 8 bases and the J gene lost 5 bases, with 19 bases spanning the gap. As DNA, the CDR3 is TGCGCCAGCGGACCGATTGGGGGCTGGCATCAGCCCCAGCATTTT. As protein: CASGPIGGWHQPQHF.

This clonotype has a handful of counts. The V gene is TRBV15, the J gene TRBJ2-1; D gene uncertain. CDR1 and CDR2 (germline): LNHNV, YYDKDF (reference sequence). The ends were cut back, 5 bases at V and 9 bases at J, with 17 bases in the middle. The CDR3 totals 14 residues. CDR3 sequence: CATSLYPQLSEQFF. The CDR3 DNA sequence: TGTGCCACCAGCCTATACCCACAGCTTAGTGAGCAGTTCTTC.

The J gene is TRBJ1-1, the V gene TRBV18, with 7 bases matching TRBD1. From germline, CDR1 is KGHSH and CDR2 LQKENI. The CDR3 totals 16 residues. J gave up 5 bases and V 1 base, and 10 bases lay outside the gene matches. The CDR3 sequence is CASSPRQGGIGTEAFF. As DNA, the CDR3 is TGTGCCAGCTCACCACGACAGGGAGGTATAGGTACTGAAGCTTTCTTT. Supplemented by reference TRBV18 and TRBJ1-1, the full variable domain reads NAGVMQNPRHLVRRRGQEARLRCSPMKGHSHVYWYRQLPEEGLKFMVYLQKENIIDESGMPKERFSAEFPKEGPSILRIQQVVRGDSAAYFCASSPRQGGIGTEAFFGQGTRLTVV.

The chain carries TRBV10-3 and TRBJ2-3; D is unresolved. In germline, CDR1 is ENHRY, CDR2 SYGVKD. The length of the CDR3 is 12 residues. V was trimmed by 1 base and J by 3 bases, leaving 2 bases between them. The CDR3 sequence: CAISEFTDTQYF. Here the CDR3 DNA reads TGTGCCATCAGTGAGTTTACAGATACGCAGTATTTT.

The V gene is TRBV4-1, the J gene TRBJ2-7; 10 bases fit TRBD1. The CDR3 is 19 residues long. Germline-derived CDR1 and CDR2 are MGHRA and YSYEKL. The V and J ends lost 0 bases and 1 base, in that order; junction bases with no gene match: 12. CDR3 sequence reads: CASSQDWGQGTPLSYEQYF. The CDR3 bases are TGCGCCAGCAGCCAAGATTGGGGACAGGGGACCCCGCTTTCCTACGAGCAGTACTTC.

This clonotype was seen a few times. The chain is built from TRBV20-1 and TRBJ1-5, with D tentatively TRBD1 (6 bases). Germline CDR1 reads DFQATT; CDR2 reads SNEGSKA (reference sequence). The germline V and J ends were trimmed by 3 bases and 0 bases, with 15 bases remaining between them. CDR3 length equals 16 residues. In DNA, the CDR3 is TGCAGTGCTAGCATTGGGACAAGGAATAGCAATCAGCCCCAGCATTTT. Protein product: CSASIGTRNSNQPQHF.

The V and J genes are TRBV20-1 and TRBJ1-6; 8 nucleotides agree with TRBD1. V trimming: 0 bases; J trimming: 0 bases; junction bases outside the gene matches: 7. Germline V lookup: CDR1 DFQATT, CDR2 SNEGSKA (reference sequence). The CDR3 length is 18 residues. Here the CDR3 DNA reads TGCAGTGCTAGAGAGGGGACAGGCCGGAGCTCCTATAATTCACCCCTCCACTTT. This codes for CSAREGTGRSSYNSPLHF.

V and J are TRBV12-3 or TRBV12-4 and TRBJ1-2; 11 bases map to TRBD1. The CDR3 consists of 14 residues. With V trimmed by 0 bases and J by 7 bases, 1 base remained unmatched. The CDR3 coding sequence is TGTGCCAGCAGTTTAGCGGGGACAGGGGGTGGCTACACCTTC. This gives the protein CASSLAGTGGGYTF.

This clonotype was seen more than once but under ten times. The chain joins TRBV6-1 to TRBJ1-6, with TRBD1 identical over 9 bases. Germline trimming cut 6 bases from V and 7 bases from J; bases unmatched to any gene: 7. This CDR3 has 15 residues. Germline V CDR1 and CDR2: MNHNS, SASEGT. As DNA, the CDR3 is TGTGCCAGCAGCTTCACCGACAGGGGGAATTCACCCCTCCACTTT. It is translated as CASSFTDRGNSPLHF.